These T cell receptor beta chains were read from a single sample in a study of tumor-infiltrating lymphocytes in localized non-small cell lung cancer. Using immunoSEQ multiplex PCR, the repertoire was profiled, and TCRdb retains in-frame clones only, with some absent. The sample includes 7,200 or so clones, over 50% of them seen just once. Sequenced input: lung tumor tissue. The receptors come from a human donor with non-small cell lung cancer. Each CDR3 is given with its conserved first and last residue. A D gene is named only where the DNA matches it firmly. Expanded clones are given a class, and other clones once, few, many or no size at all.

d_call clone_size j_call v_call cdr3_aa cdr3_nt
NA NA TRBJ1-1 TRBV6-5 CASARQARNTEAFF TGTGCCAGCGCCAGACAGGCCCGAAACACTGAAGCTTTCTTT
TRBD1 few TRBJ1-2 TRBV7-9 CASSFTGGDSYGYTF TGTGCCAGCAGCTTTACAGGGGGCGATAGTTATGGCTACACCTTC
TRBD1 NA TRBJ1-2 TRBV12-5 CASGSDRGLYGYTF TGTGCTAGTGGGAGCGACAGGGGGCTCTATGGCTACACCTTC
NA NA TRBJ2-5 TRBV19 CASSHLTGIQETQYF TGTGCCAGTAGTCACCTAACAGGGATCCAAGAGACCCAGTACTTC
NA NA TRBJ2-5 TRBV28 CASSSYRVWETQYF TGTGCCAGCAGTTCCTACAGGGTCTGGGAGACCCAGTACTTC
NA few TRBJ1-5 TRBV27 CASSLSSRGSNQPQHF TGTGCCAGCAGTTTATCGAGCAGGGGAAGCAATCAGCCCCAGCATTTT
NA NA TRBJ2-5 TRBV7-8 CASSGRLRPGETQYF TGTGCCAGCAGCGGTAGGCTGAGACCGGGTGAGACCCAGTACTTC
NA NA TRBJ2-3 TRBV9 CASSAGHIADTQYF TGTGCCAGCAGCGCTGGCCATATAGCAGATACGCAGTATTTT
TRBD2 NA TRBJ2-5 TRBV11-1 CASSYQASGSKWVSQYF TGTGCCAGCAGCTATCAGGCTAGCGGGTCCAAGTGGGTGTCCCAGTACTTC
TRBD2 large TRBJ2-5 TRBV5-4 CASSLAPSGRAVETQYF TGTGCCAGCAGCTTGGCTCCGAGCGGGAGGGCCGTAGAGACCCAGTACTTC
TRBD1 NA TRBJ1-2 TRBV25-1 CASSVVKGQGSGYTF TGTGCCAGCAGTGTTGTAAAGGGACAGGGCTCTGGCTACACCTTC
NA NA TRBJ2-3 TRBV7-9 CASSLLGEQQYF TGTGCCAGCAGCTTACTAGGGGAGCAGCAGTATTTT
TRBD1 few TRBJ1-1 TRBV19 CASSPTPGQGNTEAFF TGTGCCAGTAGTCCAACCCCGGGACAGGGGAACACTGAAGCTTTCTTT
NA NA TRBJ2-6 TRBV6-5 CASSSTGYGANVLTF TGTGCCAGCAGTTCCACAGGGTACGGGGCCAACGTCCTGACTTTC
NA few TRBJ1-1 TRBV2 CASRFGGYEAFF TGTGCCAGCAGGTTCGGGGGGTATGAAGCTTTCTTT
NA NA TRBJ1-5 TRBV6-1 CASLAGGVRQPQHF TGTGCCAGCCTGGCGGGGGGAGTTCGTCAGCCCCAGCATTTT
NA few TRBJ1-1 TRBV19 CASSTNDRNTEAFF TGTGCCAGTAGTACCAACGACAGGAACACTGAAGCTTTCTTT
TRBD1 NA TRBJ2-7 TRBV6-5 CASRPTGDNEQYF TGTGCCAGCAGACCAACAGGGGACAACGAGCAGTACTTC
TRBD1 NA TRBJ1-5 TRBV6-1 CASRPGQGGQPQHF TGTGCCAGCAGGCCGGGACAGGGCGGTCAGCCCCAGCATTTT
TRBD2 NA TRBJ2-7 TRBV7-9 CASSLGAGGAEQYF TGTGCCAGCAGCTTGGGGGCGGGAGGAGCCGAGCAGTACTTC
NA large TRBJ1-4 TRBV4-3 CASSQGGGATNEKLFF TGCGCCAGCAGCCAAGGGGGCGGTGCAACTAATGAAAAACTGTTTTTT